Listed here are 30 T cell receptor beta chains from one sample, sequenced in a study of blood T cell repertoires in COVID-19. TCRdb's copy holds only in-frame clones and misses some; the assay was immunoSEQ multiplex PCR. In the table there are around 700,000 clones, 90% of which are singletons. The specimen sequenced was peripheral blood. These receptors originate from a woman in her late teens or twenties with acute or convalescent COVID-19.

The CDR3 sequence: CASSQDRPYEQYF. The DNA of the CDR3 is TGTGCCAGCAGCCAAGACCGTCCCTACGAGCAGTACTTC. The gene calls are TRBV4-2 and TRBJ2-7; D ambiguous. V lost 0 bases and J lost 2, with 5 bases in between. The germline CDR1 and CDR2 sequences are LGHNA and YNFKEQ. There are 13 residues in the CDR3.

The chain carries TRBV20-1 and TRBJ2-3, with D maybe TRBD2 (7 bases). V was cut by 3 bases and J by 5 bases, with 21 bases left in between. Germline V gene sequence: CDR1 DFQATT, CDR2 SNEGSKA (reference sequence). The CDR3 runs 16 residues. CDR3 residues: CSASRSHGGPRDTQYF. The CDR3 region has the DNA TGCAGTGCTAGTAGATCGCACGGGGGGCCCAGAGATACGCAGTATTTT.

The chain links TRBV4-3 to TRBJ2-1; TRBD2 matches at 13 bases. In germline, CDR1 is LGHNA, CDR2 YSLEER. V shed 5 bases and J 5 bases; nucleotides not matched to a gene: 0. This CDR3 spans 14 amino acids. The CDR3 DNA reads as TGCGCCAGCAGCGGACTAGCGGGGGACAATGAGCAGTTCTTC. Translated: CASSGLAGDNEQFF.

This clone turned up a few times. This rearrangement joins TRBV18 to TRBJ1-1; 7 bases align to TRBD1. This CDR3 has 16 amino acids. V lost 4 bases to trimming and J lost 0 bases; unmatched junction nucleotides: 8. In germline, CDR1 is KGHSH, CDR2 LQKENI. The CDR3 DNA is TGTGCCAGCTCACTCCAAGGACAGGCAATGAACACTGAAGCTTTCTTT. Amino acid sequence: CASSLQGQAMNTEAFF.

The chain uses TRBV2 and TRBJ1-2; D possibly corresponds to TRBD1 (6 bases). This CDR3 is 13 amino acids long. Germline V gene sequence: CDR1 SNHLY, CDR2 FYNNEI. Deletions cut 4 bases from V and 8 bases from J, with 14 bases between. The CDR3 here is CASSVGGANGYTF. The DNA for the CDR3 is TGTGCCAGCAGTGTGGGGGGGGCCAACGGCTACACCTTC. The full variable domain, its missing parts supplied by reference TRBV2 and TRBJ1-2, is EPEVTQTPSHQVTQMGQEVILRCVPISNHLYFYWYRQILGQKVEFLVSFYNNEISEKSEIFDDQFSVERPDGSNFTLKIRSTKLEDSAMYFCASSVGGANGYTFGSGTRLTVV.

The table lists this clone with a count of one. The genes are TRBV20-1 and TRBJ1-5; unclear D gene. This CDR3 comprises 16 residues. CDR1 is DFQATT, CDR2 SNEGSKA, per germline (reference sequence). The V end was cut by 3 bases, the J end by 0 bases, with 15 bases between. The CDR3 protein is CSASRPSRSSNQPQHF. Written as DNA, the CDR3 is TGCAGTGCTAGTCGCCCTAGTAGATCTAGCAATCAGCCCCAGCATTTT.

This chain uses TRBV4-3 with TRBJ1-5; 9 bases map to TRBD1. With 4 bases clipped from V and 6 bases from J, the junction kept 7 bases outside the gene matches. Germline CDR1 is LGHNA and CDR2 is YSLEER. The CDR3 consists of 15 residues. CDR3 nucleotide sequence: TGCGCCAGCAGCCTCGGGACAGGGAGGGGTCAGCCCCAGCATTTT. This translates into CASSLGTGRGQPQHF.

This chain uses TRBV25-1 with TRBJ2-7; TRBD1 aligns across 9 bases. Losses at the gene ends were 2 bases for V and 1 base for J; bases not matched to a gene: 3. Germline values: CDR1 MGHDK, CDR2 SYGVNS. The CDR3 is 15 residues long. The CDR3 DNA follows: TGTGCCAGCAGTGAACGGACAGGGGATTCCTACGAGCAGTACTTC. This translates into CASSERTGDSYEQYF.

The chain joins TRBV11-2 to TRBJ1-2; TRBD1 might be the D (6 bases). Trimming pared 4 bases from V and 4 bases from J, leaving 13 bases between. Germline V gene lookup returns CDR1 SGHAT and CDR2 FQNNGV. This CDR3 spans 14 amino acids. In DNA form, the CDR3 reads TGTGCCAGCAGCTCCGCGACAGGAATCTATGGCTACACCTTC. Its protein product is CASSSATGIYGYTF. Full variable domain (remainder filled in from reference TRBV11-2 and TRBJ1-2): EAGVAQSPRYKIIEKRQSVAFWCNPISGHATLYWYQQILGQGPKLLIQFQNNGVVDDSQLPKDRFSAERLKGVDSTLKIQPAKLEDSAVYLCASSSATGIYGYTFGSGTRLTVV.

The chain couples TRBV12-5 to TRBJ1-1; D perhaps matches TRBD1 (6 bases). The ends were cut back, 3 bases at V and 4 bases at J, with 12 bases in the middle. In germline, CDR1 is LGHNT, CDR2 FRNRAP. The CDR3 totals 14 residues. The CDR3 spells CASGFTGLVTEAFF. CDR3 DNA: TGTGCTAGTGGTTTTACAGGGTTGGTCACTGAAGCTTTCTTT.

The V call is TRBV19, the J call TRBJ1-1; 11 bases are shared with TRBD1. CDR3 size: 14 residues. CDR1 and CDR2 from the germline V gene are LNHDA and SQIVND (reference sequence). V was pared by 3 bases and J by 4 bases, with 1 base of the junction left unmatched. The CDR3 protein is CASSMGQGVTEAFF. In DNA, the CDR3 is TGTGCCAGTAGTATGGGACAGGGGGTCACTGAAGCTTTCTTT.

This chain connects TRBV7-2 to TRBJ2-4; D is possibly TRBD1 (6 bases). Trimming took off 5 bases at V and 0 bases at J, with 20 bases between the two ends. CDR1 and CDR2 (germline): SGHTA, FQGNSA. The CDR3 is made up of 18 amino acids. The CDR3: CASSPRQGQVLAKNIQYF. CDR3 DNA sequence: TGTGCCAGCAGCCCCCGCCAGGGGCAGGTACTAGCCAAAAACATTCAGTACTTC.

The V call is TRBV5-1, the J call TRBJ2-3; TRBD2 matches 9 bases. The CDR3 loop spans 17 amino acids. Germline values: CDR1 SGHRS, CDR2 YFSETQ. The V segment lost 0 bases and the J segment 5 bases; nucleotides outside the gene matches: 10. The CDR3: CASSLAVVSGGVDTQYF. CDR3 DNA: TGCGCCAGCAGCTTGGCCGTTGTTAGCGGGGGAGTAGATACGCAGTATTTT.

The CDR3 region is CASSLGTSEAFF. The CDR3 region has the DNA TGTGCCAGCAGCTTGGGGACTTCCGAAGCTTTCTTT. This chain joins TRBV13 and TRBJ1-1, with D possibly TRBD1 on 5 matching bases. The length of the CDR3 is 12 residues. Trimming stripped 3 bases from V and 8 bases from J, with 10 bases between. The V gene's germline CDR1 is PRHDT and CDR2 FYEKMQ (reference sequence). The complete variable domain, with remaining parts taken from reference TRBV13 and TRBJ1-1, reads AAGVIQSPRHLIKEKRETATLKCYPIPRHDTVYWYQQGPGQDPQFLISFYEKMQSDKGSIPDRFSAQQFSDYHSELNMSSLELGDSALYFCASSLGTSEAFFGQGTRLTVV.

This clone was recorded a few times. The chain has TRBV3-1 (or the pseudogene TRBV3-2) and TRBJ1-2; TRBD1 matches at 9 bases. The germline V gene encodes CDR1 LGHDT and CDR2 YNNKEL (reference sequence). The CDR3 sequence is 13 residues long. Trimming took 4 bases from V and 6 from J; bases not matched to a gene: 3. CDR3 DNA sequence: TGTGCCAGCAGCCCGCGGGACAGGGATGGCTACACCTTC. It specifies CASSPRDRDGYTF.

The CDR3 here is CASSMLGQGNQPQHF. CDR3 bases: TGTGCCAGTAGTATGCTTGGACAGGGGAATCAGCCCCAGCATTTT. The chain joins TRBV19 to TRBJ1-5; 9 nucleotides match TRBD1. Germline V CDR1 and CDR2: LNHDA, SQIVND (reference sequence). CDR3 length equals 15 residues. The trim removed 3 bases at V and 4 bases at J, leaving 4 bases unmatched.

Only one count was recorded for this clone. V and J are TRBV6-5 and TRBJ1-2, with 8 nucleotides matching TRBD1. The CDR3 length is 15 residues. Per germline, CDR1 MNHEY and CDR2 SVGAGI. V shed 0 bases, J shed 4 bases, and the junction held 4 bases outside the gene matches. The CDR3 nucleotides read TGTGCCAGCAGTTACTCGTCACAGGGGGGCTATGGCTACACCTTC. Translation gives CASSYSSQGGYGYTF.

The V and J genes are TRBV5-1 and TRBJ2-2, with D possibly matching TRBD2 (6 bases). CDR1 and CDR2 from the germline V gene are SGHRS and YFSETQ. Trimming stripped 3 bases from V and 2 bases from J, with 23 bases between. CDR3 size: 19 residues. CDR3 DNA sequence: TGCGCCAGCAGCTCCCTAGGCCTTGGGGGACTGAGTAACACCGGGGAGCTGTTTTTT. This sequence encodes CASSSLGLGGLSNTGELFF.

The chain couples TRBV10-3 to TRBJ1-3; TRBD1 is a possible D gene (5 bases). The CDR3 runs to 15 residues. Germline CDR1 is ENHRY and CDR2 is SYGVKD. V lost 6 bases and J lost 0, with 12 bases in between. The DNA for the CDR3 is TGTGCCATCAGCCGACAGCAGAGCTCTGGAAACACCATATATTTT. It encodes CAISRQQSSGNTIYF.

This chain links TRBV29-1 with TRBJ1-2; D ambiguous. This CDR3 comprises 13 residues. Trimming cost V 0 bases and J 7 bases, with 12 bases left between them. Per germline, CDR1 SQVTM and CDR2 ANQGSEA. The CDR3 region has the DNA TGCAGCGTTGAAGAATCGCCCTCGGGTGGCTACACCTTC. It codes for CSVEESPSGGYTF.

The chain joins TRBV2 to TRBJ1-2; 7 positions match TRBD1. Germline V gene lookup returns CDR1 SNHLY and CDR2 FYNNEI. The CDR3 is made up of 13 amino acids. V lost 6 bases and J lost 8; bases outside the gene matches: 9. Written as DNA, the CDR3 is TGTGCCAGCAGCGAACAGGGGATTAGCGGCTACACCTTC. Translated, it gives CASSEQGISGYTF.

This chain links TRBV29-1 with TRBJ2-7, with TRBD2 matching 8 bases. The trim removed 0 bases at V and 4 bases at J, leaving 2 bases unmatched. CDR3 size: 13 residues. From germline, CDR1 is SQVTM and CDR2 ANQGSEA. The CDR3 DNA follows: TGCAGCGTTGAAGATCGGGGGGGTTACGAGCAGTACTTC. Translating gives CSVEDRGGYEQYF.

The chain uses TRBV6-5 and TRBJ2-7; D may be TRBD1 (5 bases). The CDR3 consists of 13 residues. Germline CDR1 reads MNHEY; CDR2 reads SVGAGI. V was shortened by 6 bases and J by 2 bases, with 11 bases between the two germline ends. CDR3 in DNA: TGTGCCAGCAGGCCAGGGTCCCCCTACGAGCAGTACTTC. It codes for CASRPGSPYEQYF.

The chain joins TRBV20-1 to TRBJ1-2, with 7 bases that match TRBD1. CDR3 length equals 12 residues. The V and J ends lost 3 bases and 6 bases, in that order; junction bases with no gene match: 4. Germline CDR1 DFQATT, CDR2 SNEGSKA (reference sequence). The CDR3 reads CSASRDRHGYTF. The CDR3 DNA sequence: TGCAGTGCTAGTAGGGACAGACATGGCTACACCTTC.

The chain joins TRBV9 to TRBJ1-6; D ambiguous. In germline, CDR1 is SGDLS, CDR2 YYNGEE. V was cut by 3 bases and J by 9 bases, with 16 bases left in between. The CDR3 has 15 amino acids. The CDR3, as DNA: TGTGCCAGCAGCGACGACGGCAGTAGAGGTTCACCCCTCCACTTT. It encodes CASSDDGSRGSPLHF.

J is TRBJ1-1 and V is TRBV19; possible D gene TRBD1, 6 bases. The germline V gene has CDR1 LNHDA and CDR2 SQIVND (reference sequence). Trimming shortened V by 4 bases and J by 5 bases, and 14 bases separated the two germline ends. The CDR3 spans 14 residues. The CDR3 DNA sequence: TGTGCCAGTAGTAGCGGACAGAGGGGGACTGAAGCTTTCTTT. It is translated as CASSSGQRGTEAFF.

V usage is TRBV30 and J usage is TRBJ2-1, with TRBD1 as a possible D gene (5 bases). The CDR3 spans 13 residues. Trimming removed 2 bases at V and 9 bases at J, with 14 bases between. Germline CDR1 GTSNPN, CDR2 SVGIG (reference sequence). CDR3 protein: CAWSSFDSLEQFF. The CDR3 DNA follows: TGTGCCTGGAGTTCCTTTGACAGCCTTGAGCAGTTCTTC.

This chain connects TRBV19 to TRBJ1-4; D gene uncertain. The length of the CDR3 is 17 residues. The germline V and J ends were trimmed by 3 bases and 3 bases, with 17 bases remaining between them. The germline V gene encodes CDR1 LNHDA and CDR2 SQIVND (reference sequence). CDR3 sequence reads: CASSIGPGDTSNEKLFF. The CDR3 bases are TGTGCCAGTAGTATCGGTCCCGGCGACACTTCTAATGAAAAACTGTTTTTT.

The chain is built from TRBV7-2 and TRBJ1-5; 8 positions match TRBD1. CDR1 SGHTA and CDR2 FQGNSA come from the germline V gene. The CDR3 consists of 15 residues. J lost 2 bases, V lost 5 bases, and 5 bases had no gene match. The DNA for the CDR3 is TGTGCCAGCAGCCCCGGACAGGGTGGCAATCAGCCCCAGCATTTT. Amino acids: CASSPGQGGNQPQHF.

The rearrangement uses TRBV7-9 and TRBJ1-2; tentative D call: TRBD1 (5 bases). Trimming cost V 5 bases and J 5 bases, with 12 bases left between them. Looked up from germline, CDR1 is SEHNR and CDR2 is FQNEAQ (reference sequence). The CDR3 extends over 13 amino acids. For the CDR3, the DNA is TGTGCCAGCAGCACCATCGGGACTTATGGCTACACCTTC. Its translation: CASSTIGTYGYTF.